This TCR beta chain came from a study of T cell responses to AZD1222 COVID-19 vaccine. Findings of the study overall: With two AZD1222 doses given, Spike-specific TCR breadth and depth both rose. Donors were chiefly white British, with a greater number of females, and clonal diversity was perhaps underestimated. With dominance at 160-218 and 743-854, vaccine-associated CD4 TCRs spanned spike.

Sequencing was performed with immunoSEQ multiplex PCR; in TCRdb, only in-frame clones are kept and a portion is missing. The table has about 140,000 clones, around 89% seen once. Germline CDR1 and CDR2: KGHSH and LQKENI. Trimming shortened V by 2 bases and J by 4 bases, and 17 bases separated the two germline ends. This CDR3 comprises 16 residues. As regards this clone: The antigen is unknown.

Material: peripheral blood, obtained on day 0 of AZD1222 vaccination. The V gene is TRBV18, the J gene TRBJ1-2; D is ambiguous. The TCR sequence derives from an adult in good health. CDR3 residues: CASSPVSLGYSYGYTF. CDR3 DNA sequence: TGTGCCAGCTCACCAGTGTCCCTTGGGTACAGCTATGGCTACACCTTC.